Listed here are 25 T cell receptor beta chains from one sample, sequenced in a study of early stage breast cancer tumors. Here immunoSEQ multiplex PCR was the method, and the copy in TCRdb shows in-frame clones only, minus some. Of 70,000 or so clones listed, approximately 84% were seen once; the top ten hold over 3.5%. Sequencing input: blood. Every receptor here comes from a person aged 40 to 49 with breast cancer.

J is TRBJ2-1 and V is TRBV7-9; 9 positions agree with TRBD1. The V segment lost 5 bases and the J segment 8 bases; nucleotides outside the gene matches: 22. The germline CDR1 and CDR2 sequences are SEHNR and FQNEAQ (reference sequence). The CDR3 covers 19 residues. The CDR3, as DNA: TGTGCCAGCAGCCGTACCGGACAGGGGAGGTGGGATGGGGACTATGAGCAGTTCTTC. Its protein product is CASSRTGQGRWDGDYEQFF.

The chain is built from TRBV28 and TRBJ2-7; D may match TRBD1 or TRBD2 (5 bases each). Trimming shortened V by 1 base and J by 4 bases, and 20 bases separated the two germline ends. Germline CDR1 and CDR2: MDHEN and SYDVKM. The CDR3 runs 17 residues. CDR3 sequence: CASSLFGADTRGYEQYF. The CDR3 region has the DNA TGTGCCAGCAGTTTATTTGGCGCTGACACTAGGGGTTACGAGCAGTACTTC.

The CDR3 here is CASSDRHLNEQFF. The CDR3 coding sequence is TGTGCCAGCAGCGACCGCCACCTCAATGAGCAGTTCTTC. This chain uses TRBV2 with TRBJ2-1; the D is unclear. Germline assignment: CDR1 SNHLY and CDR2 FYNNEI. V gave up 6 bases and J gave up 6 bases, with 12 bases separating them. The CDR3 runs to 13 residues. Based on the CDR3 plus reference TRBV2 and TRBJ2-1, the full variable domain is EPEVTQTPSHQVTQMGQEVILRCVPISNHLYFYWYRQILGQKVEFLVSFYNNEISEKSEIFDDQFSVERPDGSNFTLKIRSTKLEDSAMYFCASSDRHLNEQFFGPGTRLTVL.

The rearrangement uses TRBV27 and TRBJ2-2, with D unresolved. The CDR3 extends over 13 amino acids. V lost 3 bases, J lost 4 bases, and 6 bases lay in between. CDR1 MNHEY and CDR2 SMNVEV come from the germline V gene (reference sequence). For the CDR3, the DNA is TGTGCCAGCAGTTTTACCATCACCGGGGAGCTGTTTTTT. This encodes CASSFTITGELFF.

This chain uses TRBV9 with TRBJ2-2; D gene ambiguous. Germline V gene lookup returns CDR1 SGDLS and CDR2 YYNGEE. The ends were cut back, 6 bases at V and 4 bases at J, with 13 bases in the middle. The CDR3 loop spans 14 amino acids. CDR3 in DNA: TGTGCCAGCAAGATGGGCTGGGGCACCGGGGAGCTGTTTTTT. Translation: CASKMGWGTGELFF.

The V call is TRBV18, the J call TRBJ2-5; no clear D gene. CDR1 and CDR2 from the germline V gene are KGHSH and LQKENI. V was pared by 2 bases and J by 5 bases, with 6 bases between. The CDR3 is 12 amino acids. CDR3 region: CASSPSSETQYF. CDR3 in DNA: TGTGCCAGCTCACCAAGTAGCGAGACCCAGTACTTC.

The rearrangement joins TRBV28 to TRBJ1-2, with TRBD1 matching over 7 bases. The CDR3 totals 13 residues. Germline V gives CDR1 MDHEN, CDR2 SYDVKM. Trimming cost V 6 bases and J 4 bases; bases outside gene matches: 5. Here the CDR3 reads CASSPTGLYGYTF. The CDR3 nucleotides read TGTGCCAGCAGCCCGACAGGGCTCTATGGCTACACCTTC.

The genes are TRBV7-9 and TRBJ1-2; tentatively, D is TRBD1 (6 bases). Trimming took 4 bases from V and 4 from J, leaving 13 bases between them. CDR3 size: 14 residues. Germline CDR1 reads SEHNR; CDR2 reads FQNEAQ (reference sequence). CDR3 nucleotides: TGTGCCAGCAGCTCTAGGGACACCTTCTATGGCTACACCTTC. Protein product: CASSSRDTFYGYTF. The full variable domain, completed using reference TRBV7-9 and TRBJ1-2, is DTGVSQNPRHKITKRGQNVTFRCDPISEHNRLYWYRQTLGQGPEFLTYFQNEAQLEKSRLLSDRFSAERPKGSFSTLEIQRTEQGDSAMYLCASSSRDTFYGYTFGSGTRLTVV.

The chain recombines TRBV5-1 with TRBJ1-3, with TRBD1 matching over 8 bases. Unmatched junction bases numbered 4, after V lost 0 bases and J lost 2 bases. Germline CDR1 reads SGHRS; CDR2 reads YFSETQ. There are 16 residues in the CDR3. The CDR3 region is CASSLGGQGPGNTIYF. For the CDR3, the DNA is TGCGCCAGCAGCTTGGGAGGACAGGGACCTGGAAACACCATATATTTT.

The chain is built from TRBV6-6 and TRBJ2-3; TRBD2 agrees at 7 bases. CDR3 size: 16 residues. Trimming removed 0 bases from V and 6 bases from J; junction bases left unmatched: 9. In germline, CDR1 is MNHNY, CDR2 SVGAGI (reference sequence). CDR3 coding DNA: TGTGCCAGCAGTTACTCCCGAGGGAGGGATTCCGATACGCAGTATTTT. This codes for CASSYSRGRDSDTQYF.

V is TRBV11-3 and J is TRBJ2-1; D may be TRBD1 (6 bases). Looked up from germline, CDR1 is SGHNT and CDR2 is YENEEA. V was trimmed by 0 bases and J by 5 bases, leaving 11 bases between them. There are 15 residues in the CDR3. The CDR3 DNA reads TGTGCCAGCAGCTTAGATTGGGACACGGACAATGAGCAGTTCTTC. This encodes CASSLDWDTDNEQFF.

This chain links TRBV6-6 with TRBJ1-2; D not resolved. The germline CDR1 and CDR2 sequences are MNHNY and SVGAGI (reference sequence). CDR3 length: 15 amino acids. The V end lost 5 bases, the J end lost 2 bases, and 15 bases lay between the germline ends. CDR3 region: CASSPPAEMNYGYTF. CDR3 DNA: TGTGCCAGCAGTCCCCCAGCGGAAATGAACTATGGCTACACCTTC.

The J gene is TRBJ2-2, the V gene TRBV27, with D tentatively TRBD2 (5 bases). V dropped 0 bases and J dropped 3 bases, with 14 bases sitting between them. CDR3 length: 17 residues. Germline CDR1 and CDR2: MNHEY and SMNVEV (reference sequence). The CDR3 coding sequence is TGTGCCAGCAGTTTATCGGTCCAGCGGACGTACACCGGGGAGCTGTTTTTT. Translation gives CASSLSVQRTYTGELFF.

V gene TRBV18 combines with J gene TRBJ2-7; 12 bases fit TRBD2. The V and J ends lost 5 bases and 0 bases, in that order; junction bases with no gene match: 2. This CDR3 has 15 amino acids. Germline V gives CDR1 KGHSH, CDR2 LQKENI. CDR3: CASSGTSGSSYEQYF. CDR3 nucleotide sequence: TGTGCCAGCTCAGGGACTAGCGGGTCCTCCTACGAGCAGTACTTC. Variable domain in full (rest from reference TRBV18 and TRBJ2-7): NAGVMQNPRHLVRRRGQEARLRCSPMKGHSHVYWYRQLPEEGLKFMVYLQKENIIDESGMPKERFSAEFPKEGPSILRIQQVVRGDSAAYFCASSGTSGSSYEQYFGPGTRLTVT.

The rearrangement joins TRBV25-1 to TRBJ2-7; 9 nucleotides line up with TRBD1. CDR1 is MGHDK and CDR2 is SYGVNS in the germline V gene. With V trimmed by 1 base and J by 4 bases, 14 bases remained unmatched. The CDR3 is 18 residues long. The CDR3 sequence is CASSEFFGTGPISYEQYF. As DNA, the CDR3 is TGTGCCAGCAGTGAATTTTTCGGGACAGGGCCAATTTCGTACGAGCAGTACTTC.

This clone occurred a few times. This chain links TRBV15 with TRBJ1-1; D gene uncertain. This CDR3 has 16 amino acids. Germline CDR1 and CDR2: LNHNV and YYDKDF (reference sequence). V shed 3 bases and J shed 4 bases, with 18 bases lying between them. CDR3 sequence reads: CATSRISRAPTTEAFF. In nucleotides, the CDR3 is TGTGCCACCAGCAGGATAAGCCGGGCCCCGACCACTGAAGCTTTCTTT.

With respect to this clone: Other DNA sequences of this sample code for an identical CDR3. The J gene is TRBJ2-2, the V gene TRBV25-1; D is perhaps TRBD2 (6 bases). From germline, CDR1 is MGHDK and CDR2 SYGVNS. V was clipped by 5 bases and J by 5 bases, with 9 bases between them. The CDR3 is 13 residues long. The CDR3 is CASSRAGTGELFF. For the CDR3, the DNA is TGTGCCAGCAGTCGGGCGGGGACCGGGGAGCTGTTTTTT.

This clone was detected many times. For the CDR3, the DNA is TGTGCCAGCAGTTACTCGAGATCGTACTATGGCTACACCTTC. Translated, it gives CASSYSRSYYGYTF. The chain links TRBV6-5 to TRBJ1-2; D remains ambiguous. Trimming pared 0 bases from V and 3 bases from J, leaving 8 bases between. The germline CDR1 and CDR2 sequences are MNHEY and SVGAGI. This CDR3 contains 14 residues.

This clone was found a few times. The V and J genes are TRBV28 and TRBJ1-5; 9 bases line up with TRBD1. V lost 6 bases, J lost 7 bases, and 7 bases stayed unmatched. The CDR3 is made up of 14 amino acids. Looked up from germline, CDR1 is MDHEN and CDR2 is SYDVKM. The CDR3 loop reads CASRRDRVRQPQHF. The CDR3 DNA follows: TGTGCCAGCAGAAGGGACAGGGTAAGGCAGCCCCAGCATTTT.

This clone appeared once. V is TRBV6-5 and J is TRBJ2-5; maybe TRBD2 (6 bases). Trimming cost V 5 bases and J 7 bases, with 20 bases left between them. This CDR3 contains 15 residues. Germline CDR1 reads MNHEY; CDR2 reads SVGAGI. The CDR3 sequence is CASSPPRGSPGTQYF. CDR3 DNA: TGTGCCAGCAGTCCCCCACGGGGGTCTCCGGGGACCCAGTACTTC.

The chain uses TRBV6-6 and TRBJ1-1, with TRBD1 matching 10 bases. CDR3 length: 14 residues. After removal of 6 bases from V and 4 bases from J, the junction contained 5 bases not matched to a gene. Germline V lookup: CDR1 MNHNY, CDR2 SVGAGI (reference sequence). CDR3 nucleotide sequence: TGTGCCAGCAGGCCCGGGACAGGGGCCACTGAAGCTTTCTTT. Translating it yields CASRPGTGATEAFF.

This clone was seen more than once but under ten times. The CDR3 DNA reads as TGCGCCAGCAGCCGACGGGGGATCACTGAAGCTTTCTTT. This encodes CASSRRGITEAFF. The chain is built from TRBV5-1 and TRBJ1-1, with D maybe TRBD1 (5 bases). The CDR3 loop spans 13 amino acids. Germline CDR1 and CDR2: SGHRS and YFSETQ. V gave up 4 bases and J gave up 4 bases, with 11 bases separating them.

This clone was detected only a few times. This sequence joins TRBV28 and TRBJ1-4; D gene ambiguous. The CDR3 is 11 amino acids. Trimming took 7 bases from V and 0 from J, leaving 0 bases between them. Germline V gene data show CDR1 as MDHEN and CDR2 as SYDVKM. In nucleotides, the CDR3 is TGTGCCAGCACAACTAATGAAAAACTGTTTTTT. As protein: CASTTNEKLFF.

This chain connects TRBV27 to TRBJ1-5, with D hard to call. This CDR3 has 14 amino acids. V was pared by 2 bases and J by 4 bases, with 9 bases between. Germline V gives CDR1 MNHEY, CDR2 SMNVEV (reference sequence). CDR3 coding DNA: TGTGCCAGCAGTTTAAGTCACAGAAATCAGCCCCAGCATTTT. It codes for CASSLSHRNQPQHF.

This chain connects TRBV9 to TRBJ2-3, with no clear D. Germline loops: CDR1 SGDLS, CDR2 YYNGEE. Trimming shortened V by 1 base and J by 2 bases, and 11 bases separated the two germline ends. This CDR3 region has 15 residues. The CDR3 DNA reads as TGTGCCAGCAGCGTACGAGCTTTTGTCACAGATACGCAGTATTTT. Its protein is CASSVRAFVTDTQYF.